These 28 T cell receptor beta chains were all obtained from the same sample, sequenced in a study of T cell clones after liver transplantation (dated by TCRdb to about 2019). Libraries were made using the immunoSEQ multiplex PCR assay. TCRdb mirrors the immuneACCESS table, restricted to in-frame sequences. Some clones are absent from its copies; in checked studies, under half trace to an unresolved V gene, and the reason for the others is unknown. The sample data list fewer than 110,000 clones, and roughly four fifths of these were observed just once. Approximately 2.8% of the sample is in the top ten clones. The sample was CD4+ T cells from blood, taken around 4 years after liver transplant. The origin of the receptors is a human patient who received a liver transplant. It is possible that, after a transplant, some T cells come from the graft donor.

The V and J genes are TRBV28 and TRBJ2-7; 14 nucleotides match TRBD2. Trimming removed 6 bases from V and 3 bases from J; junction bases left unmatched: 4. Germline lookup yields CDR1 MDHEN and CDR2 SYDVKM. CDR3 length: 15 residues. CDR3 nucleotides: TGTGCCAGCAGCCGCGGGACTAGCGGGGGCTACGAGCAGTACTTC. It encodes CASSRGTSGGYEQYF. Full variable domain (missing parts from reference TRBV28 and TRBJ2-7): DVKVTQSSRYLVKRTGEKVFLECVQDMDHENMFWYRQDPGLGLRLIYFSYDVKMKEKGDIPEGYSVSREKKERFSLILESASTNQTSMYLCASSRGTSGGYEQYFGPGTRLTVT.

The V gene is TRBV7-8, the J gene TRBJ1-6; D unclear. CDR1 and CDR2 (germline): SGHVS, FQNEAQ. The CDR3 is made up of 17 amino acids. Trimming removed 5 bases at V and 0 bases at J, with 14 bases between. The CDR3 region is CASSKDRASSYNSPLHF. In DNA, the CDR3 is TGTGCCAGCAGCAAAGACCGCGCGAGCTCCTATAATTCACCCCTCCACTTT.

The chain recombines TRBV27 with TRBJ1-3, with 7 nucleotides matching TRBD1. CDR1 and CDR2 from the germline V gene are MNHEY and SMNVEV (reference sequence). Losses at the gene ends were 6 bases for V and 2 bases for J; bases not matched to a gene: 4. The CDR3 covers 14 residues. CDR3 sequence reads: CASRKTGTGNTIYF. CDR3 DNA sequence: TGTGCCAGCAGGAAGACAGGGACTGGAAACACCATATATTTT.

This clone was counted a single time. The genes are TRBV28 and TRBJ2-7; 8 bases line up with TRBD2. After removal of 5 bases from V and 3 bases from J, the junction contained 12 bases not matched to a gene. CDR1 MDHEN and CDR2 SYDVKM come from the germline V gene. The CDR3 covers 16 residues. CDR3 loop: CASSPPSGSPIYEQYF. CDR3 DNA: TGTGCCAGCAGTCCTCCGAGCGGGAGCCCGATCTACGAGCAGTACTTC.

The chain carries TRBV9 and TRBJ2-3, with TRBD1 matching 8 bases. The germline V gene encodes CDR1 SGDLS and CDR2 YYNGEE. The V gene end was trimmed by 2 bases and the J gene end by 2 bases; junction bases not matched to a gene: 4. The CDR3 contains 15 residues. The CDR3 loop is CASSVRTGNTDTQYF. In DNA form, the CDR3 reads TGTGCCAGCAGCGTCAGGACAGGGAACACAGATACGCAGTATTTT.

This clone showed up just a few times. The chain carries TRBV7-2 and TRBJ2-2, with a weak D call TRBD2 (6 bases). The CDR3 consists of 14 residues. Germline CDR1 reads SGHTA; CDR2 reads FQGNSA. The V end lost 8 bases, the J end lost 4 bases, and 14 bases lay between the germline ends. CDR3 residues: CASFQGGSTGELFF. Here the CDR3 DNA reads TGTGCCAGCTTTCAGGGAGGAAGCACCGGGGAGCTGTTTTTT.

The CDR3 is CASSTTPDSNQPQHF. In DNA, the CDR3 is TGTGCCAGCTCAACCACCCCAGACAGCAATCAGCCCCAGCATTTT. V gene TRBV18 combines with J gene TRBJ1-5; D not resolved. The CDR3 sequence is 15 residues long. Germline V lookup: CDR1 KGHSH, CDR2 LQKENI. V lost 5 bases to trimming and J lost 1 base, with 12 bases between them. Looking up the rest from reference TRBV18 and TRBJ1-5 gives the full variable domain: NAGVMQNPRHLVRRRGQEARLRCSPMKGHSHVYWYRQLPEEGLKFMVYLQKENIIDESGMPKERFSAEFPKEGPSILRIQQVVRGDSAAYFCASSTTPDSNQPQHFGDGTRLSIL.

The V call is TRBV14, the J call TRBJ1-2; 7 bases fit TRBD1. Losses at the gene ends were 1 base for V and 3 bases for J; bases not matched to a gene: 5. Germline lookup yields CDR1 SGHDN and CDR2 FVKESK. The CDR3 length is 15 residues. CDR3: CASSQADRVYYGYTF. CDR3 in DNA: TGTGCCAGCAGCCAAGCCGACAGGGTTTACTATGGCTACACCTTC.

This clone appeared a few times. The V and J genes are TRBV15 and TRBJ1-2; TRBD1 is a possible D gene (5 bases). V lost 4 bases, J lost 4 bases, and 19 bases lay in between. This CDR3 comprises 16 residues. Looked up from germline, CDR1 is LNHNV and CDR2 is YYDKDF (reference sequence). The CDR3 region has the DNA TGTGCCACCAGCACCGGGGGGTTACTCATATCCTATGGCTACACCTTC. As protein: CATSTGGLLISYGYTF. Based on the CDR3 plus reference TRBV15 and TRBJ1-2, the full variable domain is DAMVIQNPRYQVTQFGKPVTLSCSQTLNHNVMYWYQQKSSQAPKLLFHYYDKDFNNEADTPDNFQSRRPNTSFCFLDIRSPGLGDTAMYLCATSTGGLLISYGYTFGSGTRLTVV.

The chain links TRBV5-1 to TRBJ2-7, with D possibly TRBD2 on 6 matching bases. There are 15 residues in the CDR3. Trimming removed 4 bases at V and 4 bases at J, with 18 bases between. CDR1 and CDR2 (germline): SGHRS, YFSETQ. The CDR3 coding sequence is TGCGCCAGCAGCCAGGTTTGGGGGGTTCAGTACGAGCAGTACTTC. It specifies CASSQVWGVQYEQYF.

CDR3 residues: CASSSERLAGGEQYF. In nucleotides, the CDR3 is TGTGCCAGCAGCTCCGAAAGGCTAGCGGGAGGCGAGCAGTACTTC. This rearrangement joins TRBV11-2 to TRBJ2-7, with 11 bases aligning to TRBD2. Trimming at V came to 4 bases and at J to 6 bases, leaving 8 bases not matched to a gene. From germline, CDR1 is SGHAT and CDR2 FQNNGV. The CDR3 covers 15 residues.

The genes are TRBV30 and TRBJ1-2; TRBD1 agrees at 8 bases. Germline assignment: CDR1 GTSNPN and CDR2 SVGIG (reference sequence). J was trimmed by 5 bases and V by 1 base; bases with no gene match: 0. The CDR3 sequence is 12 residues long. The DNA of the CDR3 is TGTGCCTGGAGTGGGACAGGGTATGGCTACACCTTC. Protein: CAWSGTGYGYTF.

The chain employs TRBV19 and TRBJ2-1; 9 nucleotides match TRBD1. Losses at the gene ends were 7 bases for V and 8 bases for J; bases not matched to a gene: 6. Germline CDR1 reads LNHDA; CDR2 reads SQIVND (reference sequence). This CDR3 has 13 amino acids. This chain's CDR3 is CASNNRGLDEQFF. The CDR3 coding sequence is TGTGCCAGTAACAACAGGGGGCTGGATGAGCAGTTCTTC.

CDR3: CASSAAATKVYEQYF. The DNA for the CDR3 is TGTGCCAGCAGCGCCGCCGCTACGAAGGTCTACGAGCAGTACTTC. The J gene is TRBJ2-7, the V gene TRBV9, with no clear D. V lost 3 bases to trimming and J lost 3 bases, with 16 bases between them. The CDR3 has 15 amino acids. Germline assignment: CDR1 SGDLS and CDR2 YYNGEE.

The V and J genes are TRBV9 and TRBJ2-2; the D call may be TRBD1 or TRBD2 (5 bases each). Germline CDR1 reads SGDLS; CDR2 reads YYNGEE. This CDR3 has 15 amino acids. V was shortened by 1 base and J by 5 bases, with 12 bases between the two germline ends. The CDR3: CASSVIGTATGELFF. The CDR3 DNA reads TGTGCCAGCAGCGTAATCGGGACCGCGACCGGGGAGCTGTTTTTT. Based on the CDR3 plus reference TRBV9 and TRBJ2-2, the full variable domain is DSGVTQTPKHLITATGQRVTLRCSPRSGDLSVYWYQQSLDQGLQFLIQYYNGEERAKGNILERFSAQQFPDLHSELNLSSLELGDSALYFCASSVIGTATGELFFGEGSRLTVL.

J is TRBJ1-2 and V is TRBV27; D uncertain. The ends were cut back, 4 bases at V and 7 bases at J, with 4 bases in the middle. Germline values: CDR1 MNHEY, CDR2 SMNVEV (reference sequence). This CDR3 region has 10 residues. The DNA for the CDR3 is TGTGCCAGCAGTTCGCGTGGCTACACCTTC. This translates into CASSSRGYTF.

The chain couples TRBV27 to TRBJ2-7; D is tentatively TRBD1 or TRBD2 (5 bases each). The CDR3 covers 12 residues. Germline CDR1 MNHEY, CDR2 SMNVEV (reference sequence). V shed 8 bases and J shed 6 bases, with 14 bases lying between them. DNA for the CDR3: TGTGCCAGCCGCACGGCAGGGACCGAGCAGTACTTC. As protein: CASRTAGTEQYF.

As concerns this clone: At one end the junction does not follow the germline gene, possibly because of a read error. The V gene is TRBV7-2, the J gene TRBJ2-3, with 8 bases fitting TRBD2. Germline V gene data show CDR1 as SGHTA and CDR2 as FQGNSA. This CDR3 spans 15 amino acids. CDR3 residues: CANSSRGGSTDTQYF. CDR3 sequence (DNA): TGTGCCAACAGCTCCCGCGGGGGGAGCACAGATACGCAGTATTTT.

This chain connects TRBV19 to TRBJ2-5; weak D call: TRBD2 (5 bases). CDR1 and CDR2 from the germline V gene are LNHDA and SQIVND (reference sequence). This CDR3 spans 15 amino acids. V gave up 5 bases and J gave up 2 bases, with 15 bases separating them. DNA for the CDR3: TGTGCCAGTAGTTTCCAACGACTACCTCAAGAGACCCAGTACTTC. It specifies CASSFQRLPQETQYF.

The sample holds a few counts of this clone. CDR3 sequence reads: CASSHGGVHLYNEQFF. In nucleotides, the CDR3 is TGTGCCAGCAGCCACGGCGGGGTACACCTCTACAATGAGCAGTTCTTC. V gene TRBV25-1 combines with J gene TRBJ2-1; maybe TRBD2 (6 bases). CDR3 size: 16 residues. With 6 bases removed from V and 3 bases from J, the gap between germline ends came to 18 bases. Germline V gene sequence: CDR1 MGHDK, CDR2 SYGVNS.

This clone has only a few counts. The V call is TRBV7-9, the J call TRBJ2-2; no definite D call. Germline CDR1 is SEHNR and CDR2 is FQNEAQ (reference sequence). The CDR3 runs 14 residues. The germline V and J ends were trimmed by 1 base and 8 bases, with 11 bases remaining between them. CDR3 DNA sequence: TGTGCCAGCAGCTTAGAAGGCGTCTCTGGGGAGCTGTTTTTT. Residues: CASSLEGVSGELFF.

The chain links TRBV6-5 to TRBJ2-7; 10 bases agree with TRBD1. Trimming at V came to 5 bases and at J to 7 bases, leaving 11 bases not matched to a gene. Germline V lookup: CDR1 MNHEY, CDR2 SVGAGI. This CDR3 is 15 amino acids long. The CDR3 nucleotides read TGTGCCAGCAGTCCCCCGGGACAGGGGAACGTTGAGCAGTACTTC. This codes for CASSPPGQGNVEQYF.

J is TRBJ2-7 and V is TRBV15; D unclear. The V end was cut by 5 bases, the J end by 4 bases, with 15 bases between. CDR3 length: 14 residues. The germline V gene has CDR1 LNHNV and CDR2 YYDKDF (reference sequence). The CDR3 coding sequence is TGTGCCACCAGCCGAGCCGACTTATCTTACGAGCAGTACTTC. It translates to CATSRADLSYEQYF.

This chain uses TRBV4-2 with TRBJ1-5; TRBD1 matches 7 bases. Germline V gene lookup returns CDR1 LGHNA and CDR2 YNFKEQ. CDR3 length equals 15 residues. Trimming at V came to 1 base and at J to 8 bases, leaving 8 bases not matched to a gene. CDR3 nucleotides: TGTGCCAGCAGCCAAGGGGGGACAGATATAGAGCCCCAGCATTTT. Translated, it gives CASSQGGTDIEPQHF.

The CDR3 DNA is TGTGCCAGTAGTCCGGGACAGAAGAATGAAAAACTGTTTTTT. Protein sequence: CASSPGQKNEKLFF. The chain carries TRBV19 and TRBJ1-4; 7 positions agree with TRBD1. Germline CDR1 is LNHDA and CDR2 is SQIVND (reference sequence). V was clipped by 5 bases and J by 5 bases; unmatched bases: 5. CDR3 length: 14 residues.

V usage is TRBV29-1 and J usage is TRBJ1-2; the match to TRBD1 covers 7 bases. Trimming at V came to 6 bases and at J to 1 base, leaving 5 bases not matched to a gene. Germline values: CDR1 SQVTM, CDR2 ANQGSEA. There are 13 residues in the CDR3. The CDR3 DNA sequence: TGCAGCGTCAGACAGGGAGATAACTATGGCTACACCTTC. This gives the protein CSVRQGDNYGYTF.

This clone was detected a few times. The CDR3 protein is CASRQEAQSGREQYF. The CDR3 bases are TGTGCCAGCAGACAGGAAGCACAGTCCGGCCGCGAGCAGTACTTC. The chain recombines TRBV2 with TRBJ2-7; TRBD1 is a possible D gene (5 bases). V was clipped by 6 bases and J by 6 bases, with 21 bases between them. Germline values: CDR1 SNHLY, CDR2 FYNNEI. CDR3 length equals 15 residues.

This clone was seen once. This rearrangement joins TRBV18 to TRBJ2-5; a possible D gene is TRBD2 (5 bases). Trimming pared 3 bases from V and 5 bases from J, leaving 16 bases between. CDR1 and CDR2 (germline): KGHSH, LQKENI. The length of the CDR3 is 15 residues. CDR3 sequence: CASSPLLAVLETQYF. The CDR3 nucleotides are TGTGCCAGCTCACCGTTGCTAGCTGTCCTGGAGACCCAGTACTTC.